The 20 T cell receptor beta chains presented below share a single source sample, sequenced in a study of blood T cells in healthy people across ages. Combining a sample-barcoded 5' primer with a J-beta primer mix, a second PCR ran for about 7 to 11 cycles. From the 5' RACE reads, TCRdb called clonotypes with MiXCR, one entry per CDR3 protein. The table has around 990,000 distinct CDR3 sequences, almost 25% seen once; the top ten hold less than 0.75%. This sample was shared with a second study, whose subject was T cells of mothers and their children.

The sequenced sample consisted of blood. All receptors come from a girl under 10 years old in good health.

This clonotype was detected only a few times. The chain employs TRBV2 and TRBJ2-5, with unresolved D. Germline CDR1 SNHLY, CDR2 FYNNEI. The germline V and J ends were trimmed by 5 bases and 2 bases, with 21 bases remaining between them. The CDR3 runs to 17 residues. The CDR3 DNA sequence: TGTGCCAGCAGTCCCAAGGTTACACCGACTCATCAAGAGACCCAGTACTTC. Translated, it gives CASSPKVTPTHQETQYF.

The chain combines TRBV9 with TRBJ2-6; 7 bases line up with TRBD1. J lost 0 bases, V lost 0 bases, and 6 bases had no gene match. Germline CDR1 is SGDLS and CDR2 is YYNGEE. This CDR3 comprises 18 residues. The CDR3 DNA sequence: TGTGCCAGCAGCGTAGGCTTGGGGACAGTCTCTGGGGCCAACGTCCTGACTTTC. Translating it yields CASSVGLGTVSGANVLTF.

This chain joins TRBV12-3 or TRBV12-4 and TRBJ2-7, with TRBD2 matching 14 bases. The CDR3 covers 14 residues. V gave up 5 bases and J gave up 10 bases; unmatched junction bases: 7. The CDR3: CASSGTSGGQIQYF. DNA for the CDR3: TGTGCCAGCAGTGGGACTAGCGGGGGCCAGATTCAGTACTTC.

In its sample, this clonotype was seen a few times. This rearrangement joins TRBV18 to TRBJ2-7; 7 nucleotides align to TRBD2. The CDR3 consists of 17 residues. CDR1 is KGHSH, CDR2 LQKENI, per germline. V dropped 4 bases and J dropped 6; count of bases not matched to a gene: 18. The CDR3 region is CASSLRLAIPLVTEQYF. CDR3 nucleotide sequence: TGTGCCAGCTCACTTCGACTAGCTATTCCCCTAGTCACCGAGCAGTACTTC.

This chain uses TRBV5-6 with TRBJ1-1; no reliable D call. The germline V and J ends were trimmed by 3 bases and 1 base, with 10 bases remaining between them. Germline assignment: CDR1 SGHDT and CDR2 YYEEEE. This CDR3 has 14 residues. In DNA, the CDR3 is TGTGCCAGCAGCTGGGAAGGGAAGAACACTGAAGCTTTCTTT. This gives the protein CASSWEGKNTEAFF.

A few counts support this clonotype. This sequence joins TRBV29-1 and TRBJ2-3; possibly TRBD1 for D (5 bases). The CDR3 is 15 residues long. Deletions cut 3 bases from V and 4 bases from J, with 17 bases between. Germline lookup yields CDR1 SQVTM and CDR2 ANQGSEA. The CDR3, as DNA: TGCAGCGTTGATGAGACAGTTCGATACTCAGATACGCAGTATTTT. This encodes CSVDETVRYSDTQYF.

This clonotype has a handful of counts. The chain is built from TRBV5-1 and TRBJ1-2, with D tentatively TRBD1 (5 bases). The CDR3 runs to 15 residues. Germline lookup yields CDR1 SGHRS and CDR2 YFSETQ. V lost 0 bases and J lost 5, with 14 bases in between. The CDR3 loop reads CASSLAKGTRYGYTF. The CDR3 coding sequence is TGCGCCAGCAGCTTGGCCAAGGGGACTCGTTATGGCTACACCTTC.

With respect to this clonotype: At one end the junction does not follow the germline gene, possibly because of a read error. V is TRBV29-1 and J is TRBJ2-5; D gene uncertain. The end of the DNA is better explained by TRBJ2-7, so the J call may be wrong. Germline loops: CDR1 SQVTM, CDR2 ANQGSEA. The CDR3 is 14 residues long. The CDR3 region is CSVELDAHSYEQYF. CDR3 DNA: TGCAGTGTTGAATTGGACGCCCACTCCTACGAGCAGTACTTC.

This clonotype was picked up a small number of times. The chain uses TRBV10-3 and TRBJ2-7; D is perhaps TRBD2 (5 bases). Germline V gives CDR1 ENHRY, CDR2 SYGVKD. The CDR3 sequence is 13 residues long. The germline V and J ends were trimmed by 5 bases and 5 bases, with 13 bases remaining between them. The CDR3 nucleotides read TGTGCCATCAGTACCGGCCCGGGGAACGAGCAGTACTTC. Its protein product is CAISTGPGNEQYF.

The rearrangement links TRBV11-3 to TRBJ2-1; D may be TRBD1 or TRBD2 (6 bases each). The CDR3 totals 16 residues. Trimming shortened V by 3 bases and J by 9 bases, and 21 bases separated the two germline ends. Germline-derived CDR1 and CDR2 are SGHNT and YENEEA. The CDR3: CASSFKGGESPSEQFF. The CDR3 DNA is TGTGCCAGCAGCTTCAAGGGGGGAGAGTCCCCTTCTGAGCAGTTCTTC. The entire variable domain, with the rest obtained from reference TRBV11-3 and TRBJ2-1, is as follows: EAGVVQSPRYKIIEKKQPVAFWCNPISGHNTLYWYLQNLGQGPELLIRYENEEAVDDSQLPKDRFSAERLKGVDSTLKIQPAELGDSAVYLCASSFKGGESPSEQFFGPGTRLTVL.

V usage is TRBV24-1 and J usage is TRBJ1-1; TRBD1 might be the D (6 bases). CDR1 KGHDR and CDR2 SFDVKD come from the germline V gene. This CDR3 is built from 15 residues. Trimming took off 7 bases at V and 0 bases at J, with 14 bases between the two ends. The CDR3 loop is CATSKGGPMNTEAFF. The CDR3 region has the DNA TGTGCCACCAGCAAGGGGGGACCCATGAACACTGAAGCTTTCTTT.

This sequence joins TRBV29-1 and TRBJ2-7; D may be TRBD1 (5 bases). There are 13 residues in the CDR3. Trimming stripped 0 bases from V and 2 bases from J, with 8 bases between. Looked up from germline, CDR1 is SQVTM and CDR2 is ANQGSEA. The chain's CDR3 is CSVEDRETYEQYF. In nucleotides, the CDR3 is TGCAGCGTTGAAGACAGGGAAACCTACGAGCAGTACTTC.

This rearrangement joins TRBV3-1 to TRBJ2-5; 10 nucleotides line up with TRBD2. The DNA end lines up better with TRBJ2-1; the J call may be wrong. Germline V lookup: CDR1 LGHDT, CDR2 YNNKEL (reference sequence). CDR3 length: 14 amino acids. The CDR3 loop reads CASKSGGVLNEQFF. Written as DNA, the CDR3 is TGTGCCAGCAAGAGCGGGGGGGTATTAAATGAGCAGTTCTTC.

This clonotype was observed a few times. The rearrangement joins TRBV25-1 to TRBJ1-1; D not resolved. The CDR3 has 15 residues. The V end lost 2 bases, the J end lost 1 base, and 11 bases lay between the germline ends. Germline values: CDR1 MGHDK, CDR2 SYGVNS. CDR3 in amino acids: CASSEIYGSNTEAFF. The CDR3 coding sequence is TGTGCCAGCAGTGAAATCTACGGCTCGAACACTGAAGCTTTCTTT. Full variable domain (remainder filled in from reference TRBV25-1 and TRBJ1-1): EADIYQTPRYLVIGTGKKITLECSQTMGHDKMYWYQQDPGMELHLIHYSYGVNSTEKGDLSSESTVSRIRTEHFPLTLESARPSHTSQYLCASSEIYGSNTEAFFGQGTRLTVV.

This clonotype was seen at least ten times. The CDR3 spells CASSPDRSETQYF. CDR3 nucleotides: TGTGCCAGCTCACCAGATCGGTCGGAGACCCAGTACTTC. The V call is TRBV18, the J call TRBJ2-5, with D hard to call. CDR1 is KGHSH, CDR2 LQKENI, per germline. This CDR3 region has 13 residues. V dropped 2 bases and J dropped 5 bases, with 9 bases sitting between them.

This clonotype was observed a few times. The chain employs TRBV20-1 and TRBJ1-1, with D hard to call. The germline V and J ends were trimmed by 3 bases and 8 bases, with 16 bases remaining between them. In germline, CDR1 is DFQATT, CDR2 SNEGSKA (reference sequence). The CDR3 extends over 13 amino acids. This chain's CDR3 is CSASWSSLTEAFF. Here the CDR3 DNA reads TGCAGTGCTAGTTGGTCGTCACTGACGGAAGCTTTCTTT.

The chain links TRBV27 to TRBJ2-2, with 10 bases that match TRBD1. From germline, CDR1 is MNHEY and CDR2 SMNVEV (reference sequence). V was clipped by 5 bases and J by 6 bases; unmatched bases: 12. The CDR3 consists of 17 residues. CDR3 bases: TGTGCCAGCAGTCGTCCCGGGACAGGGGCCGTTCCCGGGGAGCTGTTTTTT. Protein: CASSRPGTGAVPGELFF.

This chain connects TRBV4-1 to TRBJ2-1; 7 bases are shared with TRBD2. Germline-derived CDR1 and CDR2 are MGHRA and YSYEKL. CDR3 length: 16 amino acids. Trimming removed 0 bases from V and 2 bases from J; junction bases left unmatched: 4. The CDR3 coding sequence is TGCGCCAGCAGCCAAGAAAACGGGAGGCCCTACAATGAGCAGTTCTTC. It specifies CASSQENGRPYNEQFF.

The genes are TRBV27 and TRBJ1-6; 9 positions match TRBD1. Germline CDR1 and CDR2: MNHEY and SMNVEV (reference sequence). The V segment lost 3 bases and the J segment 8 bases; nucleotides outside the gene matches: 8. The length of the CDR3 is 16 residues. The CDR3 is CASSFTSGQGYSPLHF. The CDR3 DNA follows: TGTGCCAGCAGTTTCACCTCCGGACAGGGGTATTCACCCCTCCACTTT.

With respect to this clonotype: Mismatch with germline at one junction end may stem from a read error. The gene calls are TRBV19 and TRBJ1-5; tentative D call: TRBD1 (6 bases). This CDR3 has 14 residues. Per the germline V gene, CDR1 is LNHDA and CDR2 is SQIVND (reference sequence). The CDR3 reads CTSRIQGGNQPQHF. CDR3 coding DNA: TGTACCAGTAGGATACAGGGAGGCAATCAGCCCCAGCATTTT.